A single sample is the source of the 30 T cell receptor beta chains below, sequenced in a study of shared clonotypes between healthy human individuals. Method: immunoSEQ multiplex PCR; TCRdb's copy keeps in-frame clones and lacks some. The sample holds about 2.4 million clones, 90% to 95% seen once. The sequenced sample consisted of naive CD4+ T cells from PBMCs. Regarding subset: CD45RA+ positively selected. The receptors were gathered from a man between 18 and 35 years old in good health. Some clones in this sample may be carry-over from other donors' samples.

The V call is TRBV7-8, the J call TRBJ2-2; 11 nucleotides align to TRBD2. J gave up 5 bases and V 5 bases, and 4 bases lay outside the gene matches. The CDR3 length is 15 residues. Germline CDR1 is SGHVS and CDR2 is FQNEAQ. CDR3 protein: CASSQTSGRTGELFF. The CDR3 nucleotides read TGTGCCAGCAGCCAAACTAGCGGGAGAACCGGGGAGCTGTTTTTT. The whole variable domain, filled in from reference TRBV7-8 and TRBJ2-2, reads GAGVSQSPRYKVAKRGQDVALRCDPISGHVSLFWYQQALGQGPEFLTYFQNEAQLDKSGLPSDRFFAERPEGSVSTLKIQRTQQEDSAVYLCASSQTSGRTGELFFGEGSRLTVL.

The V and J genes are TRBV10-3 and TRBJ2-1; TRBD2 agrees at 11 bases. V lost 4 bases to trimming and J lost 3 bases; unmatched junction nucleotides: 5. Germline-derived CDR1 and CDR2 are ENHRY and SYGVKD. The CDR3 totals 16 residues. The CDR3 DNA reads as TGTGCCATCAGTGCCAAGACTAGCGGGATCTACAATGAGCAGTTCTTC. Protein product: CAISAKTSGIYNEQFF.

The chain recombines TRBV5-4 with TRBJ2-2; 8 nucleotides align to TRBD1. This CDR3 has 15 amino acids. The V gene end was trimmed by 4 bases and the J gene end by 1 base; junction bases not matched to a gene: 3. Germline V gene data show CDR1 as SGHNT and CDR2 as YYREEE (reference sequence). CDR3 sequence: CASSPGQVNTGELFF. In nucleotides, the CDR3 is TGTGCCAGCAGCCCGGGACAGGTGAACACCGGGGAGCTGTTTTTT.

The chain is built from TRBV4-1 and TRBJ1-2, with a possible D match to TRBD1 (5 bases). This CDR3 spans 16 amino acids. Between the trimmed V and J ends, which lost 0 bases and 3 bases, there was a span of 14 bases. Germline V gene data show CDR1 as MGHRA and CDR2 as YSYEKL. The CDR3: CASSQDRGGRDYGYTF. CDR3 bases: TGCGCCAGCAGCCAAGACCGGGGTGGCAGGGACTATGGCTACACCTTC.

The chain has TRBV30 and TRBJ2-1; tentatively, D is TRBD2 (6 bases). Germline V CDR1 and CDR2: GTSNPN, SVGIG (reference sequence). Deletions cut 0 bases from V and 15 bases from J, with 15 bases between. The CDR3 runs 12 residues. CDR3 in amino acids: CAWSVGHHGGFF. CDR3 coding DNA: TGTGCCTGGAGTGTTGGGCATCACGGGGGGTTCTTC.

This clone has a single count. The rearrangement joins TRBV7-8 to TRBJ2-1; 11 bases are shared with TRBD2. The CDR3 has 20 residues. V shed 4 bases and J 0 bases; nucleotides not matched to a gene: 14. CDR1 and CDR2 (germline): SGHVS, FQNEAQ. The CDR3 region is CASSSPLVAGGGSSYNEQFF. DNA of the CDR3: TGTGCCAGCAGCTCCCCCTTGGTAGCGGGAGGGGGGAGCTCCTACAATGAGCAGTTCTTC.

V gene TRBV10-3 combines with J gene TRBJ2-1, with TRBD1 matching 11 bases. Looked up from germline, CDR1 is ENHRY and CDR2 is SYGVKD. The CDR3 is 15 amino acids. V lost 6 bases, J lost 6 bases, and 7 bases stayed unmatched. As DNA, the CDR3 is TGTGCCATCAGCCCCGGACAGGGGGCCCGCAATGAGCAGTTCTTC. Protein product: CAISPGQGARNEQFF.

The chain employs TRBV10-2 and TRBJ1-5; 7 bases agree with TRBD1. Trimming took 2 bases from V and 0 from J; bases not matched to a gene: 7. Germline V CDR1 and CDR2: WSHSY, SAAADI. The CDR3 has 17 amino acids. The CDR3 DNA sequence: TGCGCCAGCAGTGAGCGGCAGGGGGTCGTTAGCAATCAGCCCCAGCATTTT. It encodes CASSERQGVVSNQPQHF.

The CDR3 here is CASSQDYRQSLGEQYF. Here the CDR3 DNA reads TGCGCCAGCAGCCAAGATTATAGACAGTCCCTGGGCGAGCAGTACTTC. The chain combines TRBV4-1 with TRBJ2-5; maybe TRBD1 (5 bases). The J call could be wrong; TRBJ2-7 is a better fit for the DNA end. CDR3 length equals 16 residues. Germline loops: CDR1 MGHRA, CDR2 YSYEKL.

This clone was seen a single time. Here the CDR3 DNA reads TGCGCCAGCAGCCCGGGTTTGACAGATCAAGAGACCCAGTACTTC. It specifies CASSPGLTDQETQYF. The V gene is TRBV5-1, the J gene TRBJ2-5, with a possible D match to TRBD1 (5 bases). The germline V and J ends were trimmed by 4 bases and 2 bases, with 15 bases remaining between them. Germline lookup yields CDR1 SGHRS and CDR2 YFSETQ. This CDR3 region has 15 residues. The whole variable domain, filled in from reference TRBV5-1 and TRBJ2-5, reads KAGVTQTPRYLIKTRGQQVTLSCSPISGHRSVSWYQQTPGQGLQFLFEYFSETQRNKGNFPGRFSGRQFSNSRSEMNVSTLELGDSALYLCASSPGLTDQETQYFGPGTRLLVL.

This chain links TRBV11-2 with TRBJ2-3, with D uncertain. This CDR3 spans 16 amino acids. Germline V gene sequence: CDR1 SGHAT, CDR2 FQNNGV. V lost 4 bases and J lost 0, with 14 bases in between. CDR3 amino acids: CASSWTSGSSTDTQYF. Here the CDR3 DNA reads TGTGCCAGCAGCTGGACCAGTGGGTCCAGCACAGATACGCAGTATTTT.

The chain joins TRBV27 to TRBJ2-7, with 8 bases identical to TRBD2. CDR3 length: 21 residues. CDR1 MNHEY and CDR2 SMNVEV come from the germline V gene (reference sequence). J gave up 1 base and V 1 base, and 21 bases lay outside the gene matches. DNA for the CDR3: TGTGCCAGCAGTTTATTTGGCCTCGTAAATGAAGCGGGAGAGAAATCCTACGAGCAGTACTTC. This translates into CASSLFGLVNEAGEKSYEQYF.

This chain links TRBV6-1 with TRBJ2-7; 8 bases map to TRBD1. The CDR3 is made up of 17 amino acids. Germline V gives CDR1 MNHNS, CDR2 SASEGT. V lost 3 bases and J lost 0; bases outside the gene matches: 10. DNA for the CDR3: TGTGCCAGCAGTGAGGTGGGGGACAGGAGGAGCTCCTACGAGCAGTACTTC. Translated, it gives CASSEVGDRRSSYEQYF.

This clone was counted a single time. The chain combines TRBV6-5 with TRBJ2-7; no clear D gene. CDR1 and CDR2 (germline): MNHEY, SVGAGI. The CDR3 covers 16 residues. The germline V and J ends were trimmed by 3 bases and 1 base, with 16 bases remaining between them. For the CDR3, the DNA is TGTGCCAGCAGTTATACAACGGCGGTGAAATCCTACGAGCAGTACTTC. As protein: CASSYTTAVKSYEQYF.

This clone was counted a single time. In the same sample, other DNA sequences code for this CDR3. This chain uses TRBV7-2 with TRBJ2-7, with D hard to call. This CDR3 region has 14 residues. CDR1 and CDR2 (germline): SGHTA, FQGNSA. The germline V and J ends were trimmed by 1 base and 3 bases, with 10 bases remaining between them. The CDR3 protein is CASSLGGRSYEQYF. The CDR3 bases are TGTGCCAGCAGCTTAGGGGGTCGGAGCTACGAGCAGTACTTC.

The rearrangement uses TRBV9 and TRBJ1-3; D remains unclear. The ends were cut back, 0 bases at V and 0 bases at J, with 13 bases in the middle. The CDR3 spans 17 residues. Germline V gene lookup returns CDR1 SGDLS and CDR2 YYNGEE. CDR3: CASSVGKGSGSGNTIYF. CDR3 nucleotide sequence: TGTGCCAGCAGCGTAGGTAAGGGATCGGGCTCTGGAAACACCATATATTTT.

The V gene is TRBV29-1, the J gene TRBJ2-3; the D gene is possibly TRBD2 (7 bases). V shed 6 bases and J shed 0 bases, with 10 bases lying between them. CDR1 and CDR2 (germline): SQVTM, ANQGSEA. The CDR3 is 13 residues long. DNA for the CDR3: TGCAGCGTAGGGGGGGTGAGCACAGATACGCAGTATTTT. Amino acid sequence: CSVGGVSTDTQYF.

The chain joins TRBV19 to TRBJ1-1; TRBD1 is a possible D gene (5 bases). Germline V gene lookup returns CDR1 LNHDA and CDR2 SQIVND (reference sequence). This CDR3 is built from 12 residues. Trimming removed 7 bases at V and 6 bases at J, with 12 bases between. CDR3 protein: CASKEGPSEAFF. The CDR3 DNA is TGTGCCAGTAAGGAGGGGCCCTCTGAAGCTTTCTTT.

The chain couples TRBV9 to TRBJ2-7; 9 bases map to TRBD2. Germline loops: CDR1 SGDLS, CDR2 YYNGEE. The CDR3 has 15 amino acids. Unmatched junction bases numbered 10, after V lost 4 bases and J lost 5 bases. The CDR3 here is CASSPRQGLADEQYF. CDR3 DNA: TGTGCCAGCAGCCCTAGACAGGGACTAGCCGACGAGCAGTACTTC.

The rearrangement joins TRBV6-5 to TRBJ1-2; the D gene is possibly TRBD1 (6 bases). In germline, CDR1 is MNHEY, CDR2 SVGAGI. This CDR3 spans 15 amino acids. Trimming removed 8 bases from V and 0 bases from J, with 16 bases in between. The DNA for the CDR3 is TGTGCCAGCCGACGGGGGGCGTTTTCTAACTATGGCTACACCTTC. Translation gives CASRRGAFSNYGYTF.

Turning to this clone: Additional DNA sequences in this sample encode the identical CDR3. The CDR3 reads CASSSPGSYGYTF. DNA of the CDR3: TGTGCCAGCAGCTCACCAGGGAGCTATGGCTACACCTTC. J is TRBJ1-2 and V is TRBV28, with D possibly matching TRBD1 (5 bases). CDR1 and CDR2 (germline): MDHEN, SYDVKM. The length of the CDR3 is 13 residues. The ends were cut back, 6 bases at V and 4 bases at J, with 12 bases in the middle.

A word on this clone: Other DNA sequences from this sample encode an identical CDR3 as well. This chain joins TRBV7-3 and TRBJ1-2; TRBD1 aligns across 8 bases. The CDR3 consists of 13 residues. V gave up 3 bases and J gave up 4 bases; unmatched junction bases: 1. CDR1 and CDR2 (germline): SGHTA, FQGTGA. CDR3 loop: CASSFGTGYGYTF. For the CDR3, the DNA is TGTGCCAGCAGCTTTGGGACAGGCTATGGCTACACCTTC. Combining the CDR3 with reference TRBV7-3 and TRBJ1-2 gives the whole variable domain GAGVSQTPSNKVTEKGKYVELRCDPISGHTALYWYRQSLGQGPEFLIYFQGTGAADDSGLPNDRFFAVRPEGSVSTLKIQRTERGDSAVYLCASSFGTGYGYTFGSGTRLTVV.

This clone has only one observation. Other nucleotide sequences in the sample specify the same CDR3. The chain combines TRBV28 with TRBJ2-1; 12 bases are a match to TRBD2. The V gene's germline CDR1 is MDHEN and CDR2 SYDVKM. The CDR3 runs 15 residues. V was clipped by 5 bases and J by 2 bases; unmatched bases: 1. DNA for the CDR3: TGTGCCAGCAGTCTAGCGGGAGGGCCCTACAATGAGCAGTTCTTC. Its translation is CASSLAGGPYNEQFF.

V and J are TRBV4-1 and TRBJ2-2; the match to TRBD1 covers 10 bases. V lost 3 bases to trimming and J lost 5 bases; unmatched junction nucleotides: 3. Germline V gene data show CDR1 as MGHRA and CDR2 as YSYEKL. This CDR3 has 15 amino acids. The DNA of the CDR3 is TGCGCCAGCAGCCAGGGGGACAGGGGTACCGGGGAGCTGTTTTTT. Translation gives CASSQGDRGTGELFF.

V and J are TRBV6-6 and TRBJ2-1, with D unresolved. This CDR3 contains 12 residues. In germline, CDR1 is MNHNY, CDR2 SVGAGI (reference sequence). With 5 bases removed from V and 10 bases from J, the gap between germline ends came to 12 bases. In DNA form, the CDR3 reads TGTGCCAGCAGTCCCACTGACCGAGAGCAGTTCTTC. It yields the protein CASSPTDREQFF.

The chain's CDR3 is CASSVGQREGYEQYF. CDR3 DNA sequence: TGTGCCAGCAGCGTAGGCCAGCGGGAGGGTTACGAGCAGTACTTC. The rearrangement joins TRBV9 to TRBJ2-7; the match to TRBD2 covers 10 bases. Germline assignment: CDR1 SGDLS and CDR2 YYNGEE. This CDR3 contains 15 residues. J lost 4 bases, V lost 0 bases, and 4 bases had no gene match. Complete variable domain (other parts from reference TRBV9 and TRBJ2-7): DSGVTQTPKHLITATGQRVTLRCSPRSGDLSVYWYQQSLDQGLQFLIQYYNGEERAKGNILERFSAQQFPDLHSELNLSSLELGDSALYFCASSVGQREGYEQYFGPGTRLTVT.

This sequence joins TRBV7-3 and TRBJ2-5; D is possibly TRBD1 (6 bases). The V gene lost 4 bases and the J gene lost 2 bases, with 14 bases spanning the gap. The CDR3 is made up of 15 amino acids. Germline CDR1 is SGHTA and CDR2 is FQGTGA. For the CDR3, the DNA is TGTGCCAGCAGCTCCACCACACAGGGTCAAGAGACCCAGTACTTC. The encoded protein is CASSSTTQGQETQYF. Variable domain in full (rest from reference TRBV7-3 and TRBJ2-5): GAGVSQTPSNKVTEKGKYVELRCDPISGHTALYWYRQSLGQGPEFLIYFQGTGAADDSGLPNDRFFAVRPEGSVSTLKIQRTERGDSAVYLCASSSTTQGQETQYFGPGTRLLVL.

CDR3 loop: CATSRAELAKNIQYF. CDR3 in DNA: TGTGCCACCAGCAGAGCCGAGCTAGCCAAAAACATTCAGTACTTC. The chain couples TRBV15 to TRBJ2-4, with D unclear. The CDR3 length is 15 residues. Germline V gene lookup returns CDR1 LNHNV and CDR2 YYDKDF (reference sequence). V lost 1 base and J lost 0, with 7 bases in between.

V usage is TRBV2 and J usage is TRBJ1-1, with D tentatively TRBD1 (5 bases). The CDR3 extends over 13 amino acids. The V gene's germline CDR1 is SNHLY and CDR2 FYNNEI. The ends were cut back, 4 bases at V and 0 bases at J, with 6 bases in the middle. CDR3 coding DNA: TGTGCCAGCAGTGCGACAGTGAACACTGAAGCTTTCTTT. It encodes CASSATVNTEAFF.

This clone occurred once. The J gene is TRBJ2-2, the V gene TRBV28; 13 bases match TRBD2. The V gene's germline CDR1 is MDHEN and CDR2 SYDVKM. This CDR3 is built from 16 residues. The trim removed 7 bases at V and 8 bases at J, leaving 10 bases unmatched. In DNA form, the CDR3 reads TGTGCCAGCAACCCCCGGACTAGCGGGAGAATGGGGGAGCTGTTTTTT. This translates into CASNPRTSGRMGELFF.